This is a list of T cell receptor beta chains from one sample in a study of blood T cells in healthy people across ages. One entry per CDR3 protein, called by TCRdb with MiXCR from the 5' RACE reads. The sample gives about 1.8 million distinct CDR3 sequences, 49% of which show up once; 2% to 2.5% is in the top ten. The specimen was blood. These receptors originate from a woman aged 35 to 49 in good health. The CDR3 runs from the conserved cysteine through the conserved F or W. The order of the fields is V gene, CDR3 protein.

TRBV7-2 CASSHGRRERAEWYTQYF
TRBV6-5 CASSFAEGDIQYF
TRBV29-1 CRVGLAGGIEQFF
TRBV3-1 CASRMTSGEDTQYF
TRBV7-9 CASSQPGQGGRNEQFF
TRBV2 CASRVGGDRRVYTF
TRBV7-9 CASSLAVGGGADTQYF
TRBV21-1 CASSKRRKDTQYF
TRBV6-2/TRBV6-3 CASSYVNNEQYF
TRBV4-2 CASSQDRNLDTQYF
TRBV6-6 CASSYSSTSGLSYEQYF
TRBV20-1 CSATKGRGADTQYF
TRBV10-3 CAIRRTGNEQFF
TRBV7-2 CASSLSEGALGYTF
TRBV7-2 CASSLTPGQNTEAFF
TRBV7-2 CASSTPTGVYSPLHF
TRBV10-3 CAISEGTGAMQTQYF
TRBV7-8 CASSLQGDQGEQYF
TRBV12-3/TRBV12-4 CASQRDGSSYNEQFF
TRBV3-1 CASSQVDSGGETQYF
TRBV19 CASSTGTGRFDTQYF
TRBV4-2 CASSQGGRKAYEQYF
TRBV4-1 CASSQGYVGSNSPLHF
TRBV27 CASSLHRMGKNIQYF
TRBV11-2 CASSLTGTGKTQYF
TRBV7-9 CASSSGQGVQPQHF
TRBV7-2 CASSLGTSGGRGWETQYF
TRBV20-1 CSAHGGVETQYF
TRBV10-3 CAISESRTETQYF
TRBV15 CATSRERFYGYTF
TRBV27 CASSLFLGRPYEQYF
TRBV4-1 CASSFGTVENTGGYTF
TRBV12-3/TRBV12-4 CASSPTSWTGSSYEQYF
TRBV28 CASSCPLAGKETQYF
TRBV5-1 CASSPTLTGGAYEQYF
TRBV29-1 CSVRDYRGTEAFF
TRBV4-1 CASSQGLQGGGPYNEQFF
TRBV20-1 CSAPGGTGANVLTF
TRBV3-1 CASSQDRADQYNEQLF
TRBV6-2/TRBV6-3 CASSSLGQGRDTQYF
TRBV7-2 CASSLTGGSHTDTQYF
TRBV4-3 CASSQAPYDTQYF
TRBV4-3 CASSQVSGVVANVLTF
TRBV20-1 CSARRQGITYEQYF
TRBV7-9 CASTLPAADTRYF
TRBV29-1 CSVENSEWRVESNEQFF